This TCR beta chain was observed in a study of beta chain features in type 1 diabetes. The investigators reverse transcribed all of the isolated RNA, so they sequenced expressed TCRB transcripts. Profiled with immunoSEQ multiplex PCR; TCRdb holds only in-frame clones, not every one. Of about 450,000 clones listed, around 10% are singletons. J gave up 6 bases and V 6 bases, and 8 bases lay outside the gene matches. This CDR3 is 15 amino acids long. In germline, CDR1 is SGHDN, CDR2 FVKESK. Study observations and caveats: Fewer insertions but more deletions were seen at VDJ junctions in type 1 diabetes patients.

This clone showed up just a few times. Its cognate antigen is unknown. The TCR was taken from a young woman in good health. J is TRBJ2-1 and V is TRBV14; 10 bases map to TRBD2. Material for sequencing was naive CD4+ T cells from blood. The CDR3 is CASRQAGTSANEQFF. In DNA, the CDR3 is TGTGCCAGCAGACAGGCCGGGACTAGCGCCAATGAGCAGTTCTTC.